This T cell receptor (beta chain) came from a study of cytomegalovirus exposure and HLA in healthy donors. Study-wide results and limits: Presence/absence analyses took donor sequencing depth as roughly uniform. Researchers had no immune exposure information except CMV serostatus available.

A multiplex PCR was run with 60 Vbeta primers and 13 Jbeta primers. Using immunoSEQ multiplex PCR, the repertoire was profiled, and TCRdb retains in-frame clones only, with some absent. The data contain roughly 220,000 clones, about 70% of them singletons. Concerning this clone itself: What it recognizes is unknown.

This CDR3 spans 16 amino acids. The germline CDR1 and CDR2 sequences are LNHNV and YYDKDF (reference sequence). The J segment lost 5 bases and the V segment lost 0 bases, leaving 5 bases of the junction unmatched. The TCR was taken from a man aged 40-50 years in good health and CMV-seropositive. Sequencing was carried out using PBMCs. The V and J genes are TRBV15 and TRBJ1-4, with 8 bases that match TRBD1. The CDR3 region is CATSREVRGQNEKLFF. As DNA, the CDR3 is TGTGCCACCAGCAGAGAAGTCAGGGGGCAGAATGAAAAACTGTTTTTT.